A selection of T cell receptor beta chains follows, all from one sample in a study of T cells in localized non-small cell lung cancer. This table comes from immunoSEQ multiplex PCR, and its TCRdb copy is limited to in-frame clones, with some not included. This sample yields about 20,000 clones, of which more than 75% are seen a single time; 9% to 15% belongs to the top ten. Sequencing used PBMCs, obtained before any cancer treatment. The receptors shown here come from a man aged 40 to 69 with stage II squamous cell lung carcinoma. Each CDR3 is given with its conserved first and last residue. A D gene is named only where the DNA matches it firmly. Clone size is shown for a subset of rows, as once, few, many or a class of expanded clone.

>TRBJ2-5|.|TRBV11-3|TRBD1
CASSPGQGPETQYF
TGTGCCAGCAGCCCCGGACAGGGTCCAGAGACCCAGTACTTC
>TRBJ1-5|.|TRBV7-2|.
CASSLQGHSNQPQHF
TGTGCCAGCAGCTTGCAGGGGCATAGCAATCAGCCCCAGCATTTT
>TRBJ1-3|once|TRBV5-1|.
CASSLAGASRGNTIYF
TGCGCCAGCAGCTTGGCTGGAGCCAGTCGTGGAAACACCATATATTTT
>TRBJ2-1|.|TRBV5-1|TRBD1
CASSPRSGTGGIGDEQFF
TGCGCCAGCAGCCCACGATCCGGGACAGGGGGCATCGGGGATGAGCAGTTCTTC
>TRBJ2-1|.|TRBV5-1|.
CASSFYPYNEQFF
TGCGCCAGCAGCTTTTATCCCTACAATGAGCAGTTCTTC
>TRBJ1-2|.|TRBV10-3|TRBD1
CAISYSQGNYTF
TGTGCCATCAGTTACTCACAGGGGAACTACACCTTC
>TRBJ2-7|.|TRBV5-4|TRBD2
CASSRTSGELYEQYF
TGTGCCAGCAGCCGTACTAGCGGGGAATTATACGAGCAGTACTTC
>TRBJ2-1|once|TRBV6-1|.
CATNSYNEQFF
TGTGCCACTAACAGCTACAATGAGCAGTTCTTC
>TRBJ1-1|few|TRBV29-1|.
CSVCTGFMNTEAFF
TGCAGCGTATGCACGGGGTTCATGAACACTGAAGCTTTCTTT
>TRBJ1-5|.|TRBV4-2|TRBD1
CASSRQGGSNQPQHF
TGTGCCAGCAGCCGCCAGGGGGGGTCCAATCAGCCCCAGCATTTT
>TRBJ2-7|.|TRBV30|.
CAWSGGGSYEQYF
TGTGCCTGGAGTGGAGGAGGATCCTACGAGCAGTACTTC
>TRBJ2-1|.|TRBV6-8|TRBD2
CATIMASGRARFF
TGTGCCACCATTATGGCTAGCGGGAGGGCTCGGTTCTTC
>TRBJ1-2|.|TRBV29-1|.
CSVVLSLDGYTF
TGCAGCGTTGTTCTCAGCCTGGATGGCTACACCTTC
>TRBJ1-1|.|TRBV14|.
CASSQGLKPGENTEAFF
TGTGCCAGCAGCCAAGGCCTCAAACCTGGGGAGAACACTGAAGCTTTCTTT
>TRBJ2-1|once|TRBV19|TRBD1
CASSIDQGAWNEQFF
TGTGCCAGTAGTATAGATCAGGGGGCTTGGAATGAGCAGTTCTTC
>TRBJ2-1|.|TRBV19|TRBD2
CASSARGVNMFF
TGTGCCAGTAGTGCCCGGGGGGTTAACATGTTCTTC
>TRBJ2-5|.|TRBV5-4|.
CASSFAGWGETQYF
TGTGCCAGCAGCTTCGCTGGGTGGGGGGAGACCCAGTACTTC
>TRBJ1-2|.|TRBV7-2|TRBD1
CASSRPGTGNGYTF
TGTGCCAGCAGTCGTCCCGGGACAGGGAATGGCTACACCTTC
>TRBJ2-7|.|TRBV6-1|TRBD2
CASSTGGRASYEQYF
TGTGCCAGCAGTACTGGCGGGAGGGCTTCCTACGAGCAGTACTTC
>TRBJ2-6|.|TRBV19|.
CASSIAPGDFLSGANVLTF
TGTGCCAGTAGTATAGCCCCAGGGGACTTTCTCTCTGGGGCCAACGTCCTGACTTTC
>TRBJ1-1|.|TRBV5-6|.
CASSSAGMAEAFF
TGTGCCAGCAGCTCCGCAGGGATGGCTGAAGCTTTCTTT
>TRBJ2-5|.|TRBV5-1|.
CASSSSKGERQETQYF
TGCGCCAGCAGCTCATCAAAGGGGGAGAGGCAAGAGACCCAGTACTTC